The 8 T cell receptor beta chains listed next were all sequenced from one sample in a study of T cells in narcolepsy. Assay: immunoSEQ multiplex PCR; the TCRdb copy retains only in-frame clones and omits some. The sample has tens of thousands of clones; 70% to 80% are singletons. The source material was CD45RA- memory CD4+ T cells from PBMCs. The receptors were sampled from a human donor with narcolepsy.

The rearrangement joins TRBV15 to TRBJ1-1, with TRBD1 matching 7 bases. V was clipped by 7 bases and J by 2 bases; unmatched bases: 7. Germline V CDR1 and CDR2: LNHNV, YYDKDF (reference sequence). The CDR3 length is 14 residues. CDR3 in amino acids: CATTRDRANTEAFF. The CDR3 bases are TGTGCCACCACCCGGGACAGAGCTAACACTGAAGCTTTCTTT. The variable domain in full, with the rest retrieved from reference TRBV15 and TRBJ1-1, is DAMVIQNPRYQVTQFGKPVTLSCSQTLNHNVMYWYQQKSSQAPKLLFHYYDKDFNNEADTPDNFQSRRPNTSFCFLDIRSPGLGDTAMYLCATTRDRANTEAFFGQGTRLTVV.

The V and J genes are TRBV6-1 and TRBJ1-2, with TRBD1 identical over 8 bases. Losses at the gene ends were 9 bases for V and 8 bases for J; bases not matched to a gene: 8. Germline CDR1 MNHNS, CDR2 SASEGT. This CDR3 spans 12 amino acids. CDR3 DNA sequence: TGTGCCAGTCTGACAGGGGAGGGGGGCTACACCTTC. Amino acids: CASLTGEGGYTF.

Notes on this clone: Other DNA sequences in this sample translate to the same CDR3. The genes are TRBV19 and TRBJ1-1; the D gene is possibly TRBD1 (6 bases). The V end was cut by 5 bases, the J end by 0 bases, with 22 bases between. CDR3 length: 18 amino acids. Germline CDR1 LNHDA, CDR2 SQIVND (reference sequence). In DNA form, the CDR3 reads TGTGCCAGTAGTGGACCTCGGGGACACACAAGAATGAACACTGAAGCTTTCTTT. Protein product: CASSGPRGHTRMNTEAFF.

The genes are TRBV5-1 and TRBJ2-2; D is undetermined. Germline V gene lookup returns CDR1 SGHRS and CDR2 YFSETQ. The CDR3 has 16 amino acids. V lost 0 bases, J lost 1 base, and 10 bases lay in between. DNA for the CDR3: TGCGCCAGCAGCTTGGTTTTACGGGTGAACACCGGGGAGCTGTTTTTT. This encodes CASSLVLRVNTGELFF.

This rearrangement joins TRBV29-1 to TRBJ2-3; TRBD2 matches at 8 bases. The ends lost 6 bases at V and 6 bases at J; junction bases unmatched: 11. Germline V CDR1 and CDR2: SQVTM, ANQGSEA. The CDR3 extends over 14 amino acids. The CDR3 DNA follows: TGCAGCGTCACTAGCGGTTCTCATGGGGATACGCAGTATTTT. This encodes CSVTSGSHGDTQYF.

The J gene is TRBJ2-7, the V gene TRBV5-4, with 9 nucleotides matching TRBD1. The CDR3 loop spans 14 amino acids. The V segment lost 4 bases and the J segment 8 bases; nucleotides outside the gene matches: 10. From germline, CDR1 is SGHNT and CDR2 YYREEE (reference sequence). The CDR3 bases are TGTGCCAGCAGCCAAGACAGGGGGGGGTCTAAGCAGTACTTC. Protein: CASSQDRGGSKQYF.

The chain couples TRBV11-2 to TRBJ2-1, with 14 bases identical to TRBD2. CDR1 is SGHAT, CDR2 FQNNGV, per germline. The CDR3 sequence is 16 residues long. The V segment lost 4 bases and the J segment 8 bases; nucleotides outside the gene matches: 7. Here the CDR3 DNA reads TGTGCCAGCAGCTCCCGACTAGCGGGAGGGATATATGAGCAGTTCTTC. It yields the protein CASSSRLAGGIYEQFF.

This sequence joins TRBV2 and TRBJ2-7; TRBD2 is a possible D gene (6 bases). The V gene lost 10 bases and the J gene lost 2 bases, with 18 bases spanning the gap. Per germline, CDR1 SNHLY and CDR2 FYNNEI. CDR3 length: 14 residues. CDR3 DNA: TGTGCCACTCTCGGGACTCCGGACCCCTACGAGCAGTACTTC. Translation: CATLGTPDPYEQYF. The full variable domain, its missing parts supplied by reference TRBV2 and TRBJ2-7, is EPEVTQTPSHQVTQMGQEVILRCVPISNHLYFYWYRQILGQKVEFLVSFYNNEISEKSEIFDDQFSVERPDGSNFTLKIRSTKLEDSAMYFCATLGTPDPYEQYFGPGTRLTVT.